The present entry profiles one T cell receptor (beta chain) with its context. The data are from a study of blood T cell repertoires in COVID-19. Overall study context: Acute and convalescent COVID-19 samples came from the United States, Italy and Spain.

Per the original methods: How many nucleated cells were present was estimated from reference gene primer amplification. Produced via immunoSEQ multiplex PCR; TCRdb's table is partial and in-frame only. V, J and clone size were drawn from that table, and D and trimming were deduced from the DNA. The data hold approximately 99,000 clones, with approximately 86% observed a single time. Germline CDR1 is DFQATT and CDR2 is SNEGSKA (reference sequence). With 3 bases removed from V and 0 bases from J, the gap between germline ends came to 11 bases. The CDR3 has 14 amino acids. This TCR was sampled from a woman aged 55-69 years in a cohort sampled during active or convalescent COVID-19. The chain uses TRBV20-1 and TRBJ1-2, with unresolved D. Sequencing was performed on peripheral blood. CDR3 loop: CSASIPGANYGYTF. DNA of the CDR3: TGCAGTGCTAGTATACCCGGAGCTAACTATGGCTACACCTTC.